These 17 T cell receptor beta chains came from one sample sequenced in a study of neurological immune-mediated disorders (dated by TCRdb to the late 2010s). Library method: 5' RACE. The sample was run on an Illumina HiSeq 2500. In TCRdb, the public reads were trimmed at Q25 with fastp and aligned with MiXCR, with productive beta chains retained. Merged by CDR3 protein, the rows form single entries marked with the most common genes and DNA. Across this sample there are roughly 46,000 distinct CDR3 sequences, with 1.9% seen only once. The ten largest clonotypes hold roughly 2% of the sample. Sequenced material: PBMCs. The source is a woman between 40 and 50 years old with multiple sclerosis.

This clonotype came up many times. This chain joins TRBV19 and TRBJ2-5, with a possible D match to TRBD1 (6 bases). Germline V gene sequence: CDR1 LNHDA, CDR2 SQIVND (reference sequence). The V end lost 9 bases, the J end lost 2 bases, and 16 bases lay between the germline ends. The CDR3 spans 14 residues. The CDR3 sequence is CASSDGQHQETQYF. The DNA of the CDR3 is TGTGCCAGCTCGGACGGACAGCATCAAGAGACCCAGTACTTC.

There are many counts of this clonotype. This chain joins TRBV5-1 and TRBJ2-3, with 8 bases that match TRBD1. Germline V gene sequence: CDR1 SGHRS, CDR2 YFSETQ. V shed 3 bases and J 2 bases; nucleotides not matched to a gene: 5. The CDR3 contains 15 residues. The CDR3 DNA is TGCGCCAGCAGCTCTGGACAGGGCCTCACAGATACGCAGTATTTT. Protein sequence: CASSSGQGLTDTQYF. The entire variable domain, with the rest obtained from reference TRBV5-1 and TRBJ2-3, is as follows: KAGVTQTPRYLIKTRGQQVTLSCSPISGHRSVSWYQQTPGQGLQFLFEYFSETQRNKGNFPGRFSGRQFSNSRSEMNVSTLELGDSALYLCASSSGQGLTDTQYFGPGTRLTVL.

This clonotype was seen many times. The chain couples TRBV5-6 to TRBJ1-3; no reliable D call. CDR1 and CDR2 (germline): SGHDT, YYEEEE. The CDR3 length is 15 residues. Trimming pared 0 bases from V and 4 bases from J, leaving 11 bases between. The CDR3 DNA reads TGTGCCAGCAGCTTGGTTTCGTCGGGGGGAAACACCATATATTTT. Encoded protein: CASSLVSSGGNTIYF.

This clonotype was counted ten times or more. A much larger clone sits a single nucleotide away, making a read error possible. The chain links TRBV20-1 to TRBJ2-7; possibly TRBD2 for D (5 bases). This CDR3 is built from 14 residues. V was cut by 5 bases and J by 3 bases, with 17 bases left in between. CDR1 is DFQATT and CDR2 is SNEGSKA in the germline V gene (reference sequence). DNA for the CDR3: TGCAGTGCTCATCAGGCTAGCCGGGTCTACGAGCAGTACTTC. Amino acids: CSAHQASRVYEQYF.

This clonotype was observed many times. The genes are TRBV6-5 and TRBJ2-2; the match to TRBD2 covers 7 bases. The J segment lost 3 bases and the V segment lost 4 bases, leaving 11 bases of the junction unmatched. Germline-derived CDR1 and CDR2 are MNHEY and SVGAGI. The CDR3 runs to 17 residues. CDR3 residues: CASSFTRAAGDTGELFF. CDR3 DNA sequence: TGTGCCAGCAGTTTCACCCGGGCTGCGGGAGACACCGGGGAGCTGTTTTTT.

This clonotype has ten or more counts. The chain has TRBV4-2 and TRBJ2-3; D remains ambiguous. CDR1 and CDR2 (germline): LGHNA, YNFKEQ. Trimming removed 0 bases at V and 6 bases at J, with 13 bases between. This CDR3 is 15 amino acids long. Here the CDR3 reads CASSQDRFLGDTQYF. The CDR3 DNA reads TGTGCCAGCAGCCAAGACCGCTTCCTCGGGGATACGCAGTATTTT.

The table lists this clonotype with a few counts. A much larger clone is a single base away; this may be a read error. The rearrangement joins TRBV5-1 to TRBJ2-2, with a possible D match to TRBD2 (5 bases). This CDR3 is 12 amino acids long. Looked up from germline, CDR1 is SGHRS and CDR2 is YFSETQ. The CDR3 is CDSSLEAGELFF. CDR3 DNA sequence: TGCGACAGCAGCTTGGAGGCCGGGGAGCTGTTTTTT. The full variable domain, rest sourced from reference TRBV5-1 and TRBJ2-2, is KAGVTQTPRYLIKTRGQQVTLSCSPISGHRSVSWYQQTPGQGLQFLFEYFSETQRNKGNFPGRFSGRQFSNSRSEMNVSTLELGDSALYLCDSSLEAGELFFGEGSRLTVL.

This clonotype rates as medium-sized (0.01 to 0.1%). This CDR3 reads CSARDTASLAGVDEQYF. The CDR3 nucleotides read TGCAGTGCTAGAGATACCGCCTCACTAGCGGGGGTTGACGAGCAGTACTTC. V is TRBV20-1 and J is TRBJ2-7, with 11 bases aligning to TRBD2. The germline CDR1 and CDR2 sequences are DFQATT and SNEGSKA (reference sequence). The V segment lost 0 bases and the J segment 5 bases; nucleotides outside the gene matches: 12. The CDR3 is 17 amino acids.

This clonotype was seen at least ten times. The chain carries TRBV9 and TRBJ2-3; 9 positions match TRBD2. V lost 0 bases and J lost 7; bases outside the gene matches: 9. CDR3 length: 16 amino acids. Germline CDR1 reads SGDLS; CDR2 reads YYNGEE. The CDR3 coding sequence is TGTGCCAGCAGCGTAGTCGCGGGGGGGCCGATACATACGCAGTATTTT. Encoded protein: CASSVVAGGPIHTQYF. Full variable domain (missing parts from reference TRBV9 and TRBJ2-3): DSGVTQTPKHLITATGQRVTLRCSPRSGDLSVYWYQQSLDQGLQFLIQYYNGEERAKGNILERFSAQQFPDLHSELNLSSLELGDSALYFCASSVVAGGPIHTQYFGPGTRLTVL.

This clonotype was counted many times. CDR3: CSVERVNTGELFF. CDR3 nucleotides: TGCAGCGTTGAGAGGGTTAACACCGGGGAGCTGTTTTTT. The chain carries TRBV29-1 and TRBJ2-2; a weak D match, TRBD2 (5 bases). Trimming cost V 3 bases and J 2 bases, with 7 bases left between them. Germline loops: CDR1 SQVTM, CDR2 ANQGSEA. The CDR3 extends over 13 amino acids.

This clonotype has at least ten counts. J is TRBJ2-2 and V is TRBV20-1, with TRBD2 as a possible D gene (5 bases). The CDR3 runs 14 residues. Deletions cut 1 base from V and 7 bases from J, with 13 bases between. Germline CDR1 DFQATT, CDR2 SNEGSKA (reference sequence). The CDR3 loop is CSARAGLAGGELFF. CDR3 in DNA: TGCAGTGCTAGAGCTGGGCTAGCTGGCGGGGAGCTGTTTTTT.

This clonotype was recorded at least ten times. The rearrangement joins TRBV12-3 or TRBV12-4 to TRBJ2-7; D may match TRBD1 or TRBD2 (5 bases each). The V gene lost 6 bases and the J gene lost 3 bases, with 12 bases spanning the gap. The CDR3 has 13 amino acids. As DNA, the CDR3 is TGTGCCAGCAGCCCGGGACGGCGCTACGAGCAGTACTTC. Translation: CASSPGRRYEQYF.

This clonotype came up many times. This chain connects TRBV2 to TRBJ2-1, with D perhaps TRBD2 (6 bases). This CDR3 region has 16 residues. The germline V and J ends were trimmed by 4 bases and 5 bases, with 18 bases remaining between them. In germline, CDR1 is SNHLY, CDR2 FYNNEI. The CDR3: CASSGEGSLANNEQFF. As DNA, the CDR3 is TGTGCCAGCAGTGGAGAGGGGTCCCTAGCGAACAATGAGCAGTTCTTC.

This clonotype was counted ten times or more. This chain joins TRBV20-1 and TRBJ2-7; D may match TRBD1 or TRBD2 (5 bases each). Germline CDR1 and CDR2: DFQATT and SNEGSKA (reference sequence). The CDR3 runs 15 residues. V lost 3 bases to trimming and J lost 3 bases, with 18 bases between them. The CDR3 protein is CSASRRETAFYEQYF. The CDR3 nucleotides are TGCAGTGCTAGCCGTAGGGAGACAGCCTTCTACGAGCAGTACTTC.

This clonotype has at least ten counts. CDR3 sequence: CSVGVGGSQEVEKLFF. CDR3 coding DNA: TGCAGCGTCGGGGTGGGTGGTTCCCAGGAGGTTGAAAAACTGTTTTTT. The chain links TRBV29-1 to TRBJ1-4; D gene ambiguous. CDR3 length: 16 residues. Germline V gene lookup returns CDR1 SQVTM and CDR2 ANQGSEA. The V end lost 6 bases, the J end lost 7 bases, and 24 bases lay between the germline ends.

This clonotype was recorded at least ten times. The rearrangement links TRBV14 to TRBJ1-3, with 7 bases lining up with TRBD1. This CDR3 is built from 17 residues. V trimming: 5 bases; J trimming: 0 bases; junction bases outside the gene matches: 10. The germline CDR1 and CDR2 sequences are SGHDN and FVKESK. The CDR3 coding sequence is TGTGCCAGCAGCTCCCGACAGGGACCCGGCTCTGGAAACACCATATATTTT. The encoded protein is CASSSRQGPGSGNTIYF.

This clonotype was picked up many times. The rearrangement joins TRBV20-1 to TRBJ2-1; unclear D gene. The germline V and J ends were trimmed by 6 bases and 10 bases, with 13 bases remaining between them. Germline CDR1 is DFQATT and CDR2 is SNEGSKA (reference sequence). CDR3 length equals 11 residues. CDR3: CSATPRNEQFF. The CDR3, as DNA: TGCAGTGCCACTCCTAGAAACGAGCAGTTCTTC.